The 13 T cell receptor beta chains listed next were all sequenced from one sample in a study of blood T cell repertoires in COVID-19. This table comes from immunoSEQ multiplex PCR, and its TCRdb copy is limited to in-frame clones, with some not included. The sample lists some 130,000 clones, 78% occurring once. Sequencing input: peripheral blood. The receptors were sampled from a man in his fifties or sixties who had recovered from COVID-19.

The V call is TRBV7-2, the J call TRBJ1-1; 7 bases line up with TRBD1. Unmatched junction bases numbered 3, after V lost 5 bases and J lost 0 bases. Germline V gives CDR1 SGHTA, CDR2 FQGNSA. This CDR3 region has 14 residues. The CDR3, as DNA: TGTGCCAGCAGCCAGGGACAGTTGAACACTGAAGCTTTCTTT. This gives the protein CASSQGQLNTEAFF.

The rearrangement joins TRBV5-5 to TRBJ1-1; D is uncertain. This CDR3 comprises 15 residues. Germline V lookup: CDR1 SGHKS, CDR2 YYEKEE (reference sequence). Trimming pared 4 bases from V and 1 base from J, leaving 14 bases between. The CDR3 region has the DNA TGTGCCAGCAGCGGGAGGTCGGATGGGAACACTGAAGCTTTCTTT. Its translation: CASSGRSDGNTEAFF. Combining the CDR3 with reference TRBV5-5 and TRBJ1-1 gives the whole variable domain DAGVTQSPTHLIKTRGQQVTLRCSPISGHKSVSWYQQVLGQGPQFIFQYYEKEERGRGNFPDRFSARQFPNYSSELNVNALLLGDSALYLCASSGRSDGNTEAFFGQGTRLTVV.

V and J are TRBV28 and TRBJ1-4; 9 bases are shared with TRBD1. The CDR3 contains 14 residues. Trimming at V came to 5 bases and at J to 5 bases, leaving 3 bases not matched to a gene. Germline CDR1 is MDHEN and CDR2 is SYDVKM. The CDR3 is CASSEGQGNEKLFF. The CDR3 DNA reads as TGTGCCAGCAGTGAGGGACAGGGAAATGAAAAACTGTTTTTT.

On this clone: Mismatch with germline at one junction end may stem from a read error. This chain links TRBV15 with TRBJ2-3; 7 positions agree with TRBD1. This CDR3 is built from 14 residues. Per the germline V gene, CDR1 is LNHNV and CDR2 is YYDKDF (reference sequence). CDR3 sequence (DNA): TGTGCCACCAGCAGAGGGGACAGAATGGATATGCAGTATTTT. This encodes CATSRGDRMDMQYF.

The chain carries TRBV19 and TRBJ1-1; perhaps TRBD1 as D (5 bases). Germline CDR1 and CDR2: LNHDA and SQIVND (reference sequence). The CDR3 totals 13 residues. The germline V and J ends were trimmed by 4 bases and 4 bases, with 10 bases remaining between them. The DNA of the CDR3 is TGTGCCAGTAGTACTAACACAGGCACTGAAGCTTTCTTT. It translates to CASSTNTGTEAFF.

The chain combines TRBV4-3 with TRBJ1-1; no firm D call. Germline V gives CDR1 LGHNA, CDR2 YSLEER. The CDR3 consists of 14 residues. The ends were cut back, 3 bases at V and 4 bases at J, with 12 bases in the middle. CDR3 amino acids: CASSQSPRGTEAFF. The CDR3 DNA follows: TGCGCCAGCAGCCAGTCCCCACGGGGCACTGAAGCTTTCTTT.

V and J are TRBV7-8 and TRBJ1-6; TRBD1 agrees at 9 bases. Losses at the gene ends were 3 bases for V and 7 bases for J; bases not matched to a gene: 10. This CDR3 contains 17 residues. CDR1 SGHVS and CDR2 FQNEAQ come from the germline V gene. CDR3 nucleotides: TGTGCCAGCAGCTTCAAGCCCCCCGGACAGGGGAATTCACCCCTCCACTTT. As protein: CASSFKPPGQGNSPLHF.

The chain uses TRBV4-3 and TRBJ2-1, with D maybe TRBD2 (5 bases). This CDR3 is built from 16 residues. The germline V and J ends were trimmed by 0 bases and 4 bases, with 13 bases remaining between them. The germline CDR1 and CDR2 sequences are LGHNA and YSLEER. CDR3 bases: TGCGCCAGCAGCCAAGAATGGTCCGGGATATACAATGAGCAGTTCTTC. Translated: CASSQEWSGIYNEQFF.

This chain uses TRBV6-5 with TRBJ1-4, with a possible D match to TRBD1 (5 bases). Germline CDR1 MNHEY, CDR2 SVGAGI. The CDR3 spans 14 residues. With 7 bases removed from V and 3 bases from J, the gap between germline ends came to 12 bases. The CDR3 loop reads CASTTAGANEKLFF. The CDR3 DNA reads TGTGCCAGCACCACCGCGGGGGCTAATGAAAAACTGTTTTTT.

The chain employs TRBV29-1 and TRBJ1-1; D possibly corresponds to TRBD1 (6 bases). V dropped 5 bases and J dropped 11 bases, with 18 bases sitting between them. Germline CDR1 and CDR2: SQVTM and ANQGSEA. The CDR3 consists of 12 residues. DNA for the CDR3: TGCAGCGTTATCCCGGGACACCTCGATGCTTTCTTT. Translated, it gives CSVIPGHLDAFF.

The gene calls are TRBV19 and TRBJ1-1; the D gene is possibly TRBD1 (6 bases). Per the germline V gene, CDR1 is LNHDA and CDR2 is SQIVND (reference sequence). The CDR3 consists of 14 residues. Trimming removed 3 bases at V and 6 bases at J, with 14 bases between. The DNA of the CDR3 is TGTGCCAGTAGTATCGAACTCAGGGGATCTGAAGCTTTCTTT. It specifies CASSIELRGSEAFF.

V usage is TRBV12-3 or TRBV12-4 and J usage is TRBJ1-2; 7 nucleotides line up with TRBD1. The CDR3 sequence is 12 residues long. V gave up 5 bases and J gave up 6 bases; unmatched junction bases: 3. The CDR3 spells CASSTGADGYTF. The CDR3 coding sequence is TGTGCCAGCAGTACAGGGGCCGATGGCTACACCTTC.

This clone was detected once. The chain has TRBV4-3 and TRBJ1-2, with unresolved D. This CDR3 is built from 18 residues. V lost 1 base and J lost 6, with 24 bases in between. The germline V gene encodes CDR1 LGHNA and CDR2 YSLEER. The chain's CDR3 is CASSQGPQIAGVVNGYTF. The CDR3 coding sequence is TGCGCCAGCAGCCAAGGTCCGCAAATTGCCGGTGTCGTCAATGGCTACACCTTC.